This T cell receptor beta chain is drawn from a study of blood T cell repertoires in COVID-19. Study at large: Sites in the United States, Italy and Spain provided acute and convalescent COVID-19 samples.

This CDR3 spans 14 amino acids. Germline V lookup: CDR1 KGHSH, CDR2 LQKENI. Trimming cost V 2 bases and J 5 bases, with 11 bases left between them. This clone was recorded only once. Assay: immunoSEQ multiplex PCR; the TCRdb copy retains only in-frame clones and omits some. The sample contains about 55,000 clones, roughly four fifths of which appear only once. Sequencing was done on a sample of peripheral blood. The sequence came from a woman aged 55 to 70 with acute or convalescent COVID-19. This chain connects TRBV18 to TRBJ2-3; D might be TRBD2 (6 bases). CDR3 bases: TGTGCCAGCTCACCAACGACGGGGGAAGATACGCAGTATTTT. Its protein is CASSPTTGEDTQYF.